These 23 T cell receptor beta chains were all obtained from the same sample, sequenced in a study of T cells in localized non-small cell lung cancer. Using immunoSEQ multiplex PCR, the repertoire was profiled, and TCRdb retains in-frame clones only, with some absent. Of around 130,000 clones listed, around 90% were seen once; the top ten hold over 1.5%. The sequencing here drew on peripheral blood, taken before any cancer treatment. Receptors originate from a female donor of 60 years or more with stage I lung adenocarcinoma.

This clone was recorded once. V usage is TRBV6-1 and J usage is TRBJ2-7; D not certain. In germline, CDR1 is MNHNS, CDR2 SASEGT. Trimming removed 2 bases at V and 4 bases at J, with 12 bases between. This CDR3 is 14 amino acids long. The CDR3 nucleotides read TGTGCCAGCAGTGAAATGGCAGGACCTTACGAGCAGTACTTC. It yields the protein CASSEMAGPYEQYF.

The CDR3 spells CAWSRGGYNEQFF. The CDR3 DNA reads TGTGCCTGGAGTAGGGGGGGTTACAATGAGCAGTTCTTC. The chain couples TRBV30 to TRBJ2-1, with D maybe TRBD2 (7 bases). Per germline, CDR1 GTSNPN and CDR2 SVGIG (reference sequence). The germline V and J ends were trimmed by 2 bases and 4 bases, with 9 bases remaining between them. This CDR3 has 13 residues.

Here the CDR3 DNA reads TGTGCCATCTTGCGGGAAGAAGCCCATGGGGCCACAGATACGCAGTATTTT. As protein: CAILREEAHGATDTQYF. The V and J genes are TRBV10-3 and TRBJ2-3; D possibly corresponds to TRBD2 (6 bases). Trimming stripped 8 bases from V and 2 bases from J, with 23 bases between. In germline, CDR1 is ENHRY, CDR2 SYGVKD. This CDR3 has 17 amino acids.

V usage is TRBV2 and J usage is TRBJ2-3; D uncertain. Germline CDR1 SNHLY, CDR2 FYNNEI. V was cut by 8 bases and J by 2 bases, with 8 bases left in between. The CDR3 extends over 12 amino acids. The CDR3 DNA is TGTGCCAGCGACTCTTACACAGATACGCAGTATTTT. Translated: CASDSYTDTQYF.

The genes are TRBV6-1 and TRBJ1-1, with 7 bases lining up with TRBD1. The junction had 12 bases not matched to a gene; V was cut back by 10 bases and J by 1 base. Germline lookup yields CDR1 MNHNS and CDR2 SASEGT. The CDR3 sequence is 15 residues long. The CDR3 DNA follows: TGTGCCATAAAGCCTTCCGGGACAGAGAACACTGAAGCTTTCTTT. This codes for CAIKPSGTENTEAFF.

The chain carries TRBV29-1 and TRBJ1-2; D is unclear. The CDR3 totals 12 residues. Germline lookup yields CDR1 SQVTM and CDR2 ANQGSEA. Trimming left V 3 bases short and J 7 bases short, with 12 bases between. In nucleotides, the CDR3 is TGCAGCGTTGAGGAGGGATCGGGTGGCTACACCTTC. Its protein is CSVEEGSGGYTF. The full variable domain, its missing parts supplied by reference TRBV29-1 and TRBJ1-2, is SAVISQKPSRDICQRGTSLTIQCQVDSQVTMMFWYRQQPGQSLTLIATANQGSEATYESGFVIDKFPISRPNLTFSTLTVSNMSPEDSSIYLCSVEEGSGGYTFGSGTRLTVV.

This clone was recorded only once. The rearrangement uses TRBV27 and TRBJ2-7; TRBD1 agrees at 8 bases. This CDR3 comprises 17 residues. CDR1 and CDR2 (germline): MNHEY, SMNVEV (reference sequence). J lost 2 bases, V lost 0 bases, and 9 bases had no gene match. The CDR3 DNA reads TGTGCCAGCAGTTTATCACCCCGGAGGACAGGGCCCTACGAGCAGTACTTC. It specifies CASSLSPRRTGPYEQYF.

The chain couples TRBV9 to TRBJ2-3; D is uncertain. The germline CDR1 and CDR2 sequences are SGDLS and YYNGEE. The CDR3 sequence is 13 residues long. The V gene lost 4 bases and the J gene lost 0 bases, with 6 bases spanning the gap. The CDR3 protein is CASSITSTDTQYF. The CDR3 bases are TGTGCCAGCAGCATAACTAGCACAGATACGCAGTATTTT.

The chain recombines TRBV2 with TRBJ1-4, with TRBD1 matching 9 bases. V lost 6 bases and J lost 4; bases outside the gene matches: 6. CDR1 is SNHLY, CDR2 FYNNEI, per germline. The CDR3 contains 15 residues. The CDR3 protein is CASSGTGLVNEKLFF. DNA of the CDR3: TGTGCCAGCAGCGGGACAGGGCTAGTTAATGAAAAACTGTTTTTT.

Here the CDR3 reads CASNSISGRVEQYF. The CDR3 DNA is TGTGCCAGCAATTCAATTAGCGGTAGGGTCGAGCAGTACTTC. The chain has TRBV2 and TRBJ2-7, with D tentatively TRBD2 (6 bases). CDR3 length: 14 amino acids. Germline V gene data show CDR1 as SNHLY and CDR2 as FYNNEI. V lost 7 bases and J lost 6, with 19 bases in between. Full variable domain (remainder filled in from reference TRBV2 and TRBJ2-7): EPEVTQTPSHQVTQMGQEVILRCVPISNHLYFYWYRQILGQKVEFLVSFYNNEISEKSEIFDDQFSVERPDGSNFTLKIRSTKLEDSAMYFCASNSISGRVEQYFGPGTRLTVT.

This chain joins TRBV5-5 and TRBJ1-2; no firm D call. The V end was cut by 9 bases, the J end by 6 bases, with 15 bases between. This CDR3 region has 12 residues. Germline values: CDR1 SGHKS, CDR2 YYEKEE (reference sequence). The CDR3 loop reads CATTRGNHGYTF. CDR3 nucleotides: TGTGCCACCACGAGAGGGAACCATGGCTACACCTTC.

The CDR3 bases are TGTGCCAGCAGTTCCGTCCGGGTCCGGGCCTACGAGCAGTACTTC. It encodes CASSSVRVRAYEQYF. The J gene is TRBJ2-7, the V gene TRBV6-5; D is unresolved. Germline values: CDR1 MNHEY, CDR2 SVGAGI. The CDR3 extends over 15 amino acids. The V end lost 4 bases, the J end lost 2 bases, and 15 bases lay between the germline ends.

The V gene is TRBV6-5, the J gene TRBJ1-3; no clear D gene. V was shortened by 2 bases and J by 0 bases, with 5 bases between the two germline ends. CDR1 and CDR2 from the germline V gene are MNHEY and SVGAGI. There are 14 residues in the CDR3. DNA for the CDR3: TGTGCCAGCAGTTACGGAACCTCTGGAAACACCATATATTTT. It is translated as CASSYGTSGNTIYF.

This chain connects TRBV9 to TRBJ1-1, with TRBD1 matching 8 bases. Germline values: CDR1 SGDLS, CDR2 YYNGEE. Germline trimming cut 0 bases from V and 5 bases from J; bases unmatched to any gene: 6. This CDR3 has 15 residues. CDR3 in DNA: TGTGCCAGCAGCGTAGTCCCCACAGGGGGTACTGAAGCTTTCTTT. Translation gives CASSVVPTGGTEAFF. The full variable domain, in which reference TRBV9 and TRBJ1-1 provide the parts outside the CDR3, is DSGVTQTPKHLITATGQRVTLRCSPRSGDLSVYWYQQSLDQGLQFLIQYYNGEERAKGNILERFSAQQFPDLHSELNLSSLELGDSALYFCASSVVPTGGTEAFFGQGTRLTVV.

The chain uses TRBV19 and TRBJ2-3; 7 bases are a match to TRBD1. Germline V CDR1 and CDR2: LNHDA, SQIVND (reference sequence). The CDR3 runs to 15 residues. Losses at the gene ends were 5 bases for V and 0 bases for J; bases not matched to a gene: 5. This CDR3 reads CASSGRQGSTDTQYF. DNA for the CDR3: TGTGCCAGTAGTGGAAGACAGGGAAGCACAGATACGCAGTATTTT.

This clone appeared once. The gene calls are TRBV4-1 and TRBJ2-7; TRBD2 agrees at 8 bases. Germline CDR1 and CDR2: MGHRA and YSYEKL. With V trimmed by 3 bases and J by 5 bases, 3 bases remained unmatched. There are 13 residues in the CDR3. For the CDR3, the DNA is TGCGCCAGCAGCCACGCCGGGGGGGACGAGCAGTACTTC. As protein: CASSHAGGDEQYF.

The V call is TRBV6-6, the J call TRBJ1-2; D is ambiguous. Germline CDR1 reads MNHNY; CDR2 reads SVGAGI (reference sequence). Deletions cut 2 bases from V and 5 bases from J, with 15 bases between. The CDR3 is 15 residues long. Here the CDR3 DNA reads TGTGCCAGCAGTTACACCTCGGACGGAAGATATGGCTACACCTTC. It is translated as CASSYTSDGRYGYTF.

This chain uses TRBV7-2 with TRBJ2-1; 11 nucleotides line up with TRBD2. After removal of 5 bases from V and 5 bases from J, the junction contained 5 bases not matched to a gene. Germline V gives CDR1 SGHTA, CDR2 FQGNSA. The CDR3 totals 15 residues. The CDR3 sequence is CASSAGTSGNNEQFF. The CDR3 DNA is TGTGCCAGCAGCGCCGGGACTAGCGGAAACAATGAGCAGTTCTTC. The whole variable domain, remainder taken from reference TRBV7-2 and TRBJ2-1, is GAGVSQSPSNKVTEKGKDVELRCDPISGHTALYWYRQSLGQGLEFLIYFQGNSAPDKSGLPSDRFSAERTGGSVSTLTIQRTQQEDSAVYLCASSAGTSGNNEQFFGPGTRLTVL.

This sequence joins TRBV7-6 and TRBJ2-1, with D possibly TRBD2 on 6 matching bases. Germline CDR1 SGHVS, CDR2 FNYEAQ. The CDR3 runs 14 residues. Trimming shortened V by 2 bases and J by 6 bases, and 11 bases separated the two germline ends. This CDR3 reads CASSLNVGGNEQFF. CDR3 nucleotides: TGTGCCAGCAGCTTAAATGTGGGAGGCAATGAGCAGTTCTTC.

The sample holds one count of this clone. V usage is TRBV4-1 and J usage is TRBJ2-3; D is perhaps TRBD2 (6 bases). CDR3 size: 17 residues. Trimming cost V 4 bases and J 4 bases, with 21 bases left between them. Germline V gene sequence: CDR1 MGHRA, CDR2 YSYEKL. CDR3 sequence: CASSPSRGTLGADTQYF. Here the CDR3 DNA reads TGCGCCAGCAGCCCCTCACGAGGGACTTTGGGGGCAGATACGCAGTATTTT.

This clone was counted a few times. The chain couples TRBV25-1 to TRBJ1-4, with D unclear. This CDR3 has 13 residues. Trimming left V 10 bases short and J 7 bases short, with 16 bases between. The germline CDR1 and CDR2 sequences are MGHDK and SYGVNS. The CDR3 sequence: CATGLYAGEKLFF. CDR3 bases: TGTGCCACGGGTTTATACGCTGGTGAAAAACTGTTTTTT. Using reference TRBV25-1 and TRBJ1-4 for the parts outside the CDR3, the full variable domain is EADIYQTPRYLVIGTGKKITLECSQTMGHDKMYWYQQDPGMELHLIHYSYGVNSTEKGDLSSESTVSRIRTEHFPLTLESARPSHTSQYLCATGLYAGEKLFFGSGTQLSVL.

This chain links TRBV27 with TRBJ1-1, with D possibly matching TRBD1 (5 bases). Trimming took off 7 bases at V and 0 bases at J, with 15 bases between the two ends. In germline, CDR1 is MNHEY, CDR2 SMNVEV (reference sequence). CDR3 length: 15 residues. CDR3 in DNA: TGTGCCAGCACCCGGGGAGGGGATATGAACACTGAAGCTTTCTTT. This encodes CASTRGGDMNTEAFF.

This clone was detected once. The CDR3 loop reads CASRWAFDNEQFF. The DNA of the CDR3 is TGTGCCAGCCGATGGGCTTTTGACAATGAGCAGTTCTTC. The rearrangement uses TRBV6-5 and TRBJ2-1; D gene ambiguous. The ends were cut back, 8 bases at V and 5 bases at J, with 13 bases in the middle. The CDR3 consists of 13 residues. In germline, CDR1 is MNHEY, CDR2 SVGAGI.